This T cell receptor beta chain derives from a study of T cell clones after liver transplantation. Across the study: Tolerant meant at least one year fully off immunosuppression without liver enzymes above twice normal. Findings of the study overall: In two subjects, few donor cells limited the measurable donor-reactive repertoire.

The protocol was immunoSEQ multiplex PCR, while the TCRdb copy is restricted to in-frame clones and leaves out a portion. The repertoire has 15,000 to 20,000 clones, 75% to 85% of them found once; the top ten carry 35% to 40%. Germline CDR1 is MNHNY and CDR2 is SVGAGI (reference sequence). This CDR3 contains 15 residues. V trimming: 4 bases; J trimming: 1 base; junction bases outside the gene matches: 2. A word on this clone: Its antigen is as yet unknown.

The V gene is TRBV6-6, the J gene TRBJ2-3; 10 bases map to TRBD2. This clonotype was obtained from a human patient who received a liver transplant. T cells may partly derive from the graft donor. The sequenced sample was CD8+ T cells from blood, obtained around 48 months after liver transplant. This chain's CDR3 is CASSWLAGGTDTQYF. For the CDR3, the DNA is TGTGCCAGCAGTTGGCTAGCGGGAGGCACAGATACGCAGTATTTT.